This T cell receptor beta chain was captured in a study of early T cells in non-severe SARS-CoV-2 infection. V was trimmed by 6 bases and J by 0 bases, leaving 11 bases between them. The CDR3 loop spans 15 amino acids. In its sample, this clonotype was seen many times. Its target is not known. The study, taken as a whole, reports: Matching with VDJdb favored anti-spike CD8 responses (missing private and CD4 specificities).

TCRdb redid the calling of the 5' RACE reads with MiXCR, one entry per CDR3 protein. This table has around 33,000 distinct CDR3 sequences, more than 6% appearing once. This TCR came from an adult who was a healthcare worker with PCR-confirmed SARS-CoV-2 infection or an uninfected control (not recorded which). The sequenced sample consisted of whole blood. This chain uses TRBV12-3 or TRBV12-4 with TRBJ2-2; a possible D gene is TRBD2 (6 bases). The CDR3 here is CASSPRLANTGELFF. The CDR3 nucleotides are TGTGCCAGCAGCCCAAGACTAGCGAACACCGGGGAGCTGTTTTTT.